These T cell receptor beta chains were read from a single sample in a study of blood T cell repertoires in COVID-19. The protocol was immunoSEQ multiplex PCR, while the TCRdb copy is restricted to in-frame clones and leaves out a portion. The data show about 160,000 clones, around 74% seen once. Specimen: peripheral blood. The receptors come from an elderly woman with acute or convalescent COVID-19. Both conserved end residues are part of each CDR3. The order of the fields is J gene, V gene, CDR3 protein.

>TRBJ2-5|TRBV10-3
CAISERGLQETQYF
>TRBJ2-1|TRBV30
CAWTSGGWEQFF
>TRBJ1-2|TRBV7-3
CASSSMSGGQGPYGYTF
>TRBJ2-5|TRBV7-9
CASSYGLAAETQYF
>TRBJ1-1|TRBV6-5
CASSYSGSHTEAFF
>TRBJ1-6|TRBV11-2
CASSPWGTRTNNSPLHF
>TRBJ1-1|TRBV6-5
CASSYRRGSNTEAFF
>TRBJ2-5|TRBV10-3
CAISESRGDVETQYF
>TRBJ2-1|TRBV7-9
CASRRTGDNEQFF
>TRBJ1-6|TRBV5-1
CASSSGAYTSPLHF
>TRBJ1-4|TRBV10-1
CASSARTGNNEKLFF
>TRBJ1-2|TRBV18
CASSPGANYGYTF
>TRBJ1-3|TRBV4-2
CASSQEVLPSRNTIYF
>TRBJ2-1|TRBV9
CASSFDRVEQFF
>TRBJ2-1|TRBV5-1
CASSSLAGGYNEQFF
>TRBJ2-5|TRBV5-1
CASSPPTGDGETQYF
>TRBJ2-2|TRBV7-6
CASSSTPLGWGELFF
>TRBJ1-3|TRBV5-1
CASSLEPRDSGNTIYF
>TRBJ1-6|TRBV6-2/TRBV6-3
CASSYDSMRAIHF
>TRBJ1-1|TRBV6-2/TRBV6-3
CASSYASDRVALKF
>TRBJ1-1|TRBV25-1
CASRGQGLVAFF
>TRBJ2-7|TRBV5-1
CASSLATGVSYEQYF
>TRBJ1-2|TRBV6-5
CASQRSDGANYGYTF
>TRBJ2-5|TRBV11-2
CASSPSRETQYF
>TRBJ2-7|TRBV7-2
CASSLLGSSYEQYF
>TRBJ1-6|TRBV6-5
CASSYSENSPLHF
>TRBJ1-2|TRBV6-6
CASSPPGNQGGGPNYGYTF
>TRBJ2-7|TRBV3-1/TRBV3-2
CASTLAPRTEQYF
>TRBJ2-7|TRBV18
CASSQTTGYEQYF
>TRBJ2-6|TRBV7-3
CASSLGVSGANVLTF
>TRBJ2-7|TRBV12-3/TRBV12-4
CASSLVGSGEQYF
>TRBJ1-2|TRBV6-6
CASSPGSGYTF
>TRBJ1-1|TRBV5-5
CASSLESSLSGEAFF
>TRBJ2-1|TRBV14
CASSRHLEQFF
>TRBJ1-4|TRBV30
CAWSPGPGEKLFF
>TRBJ1-5|TRBV6-2/TRBV6-3
CASSPYETGNQPQHF
>TRBJ1-2|TRBV18
CASSPAQGTIYGYTF
>TRBJ1-6|TRBV7-9
CASSPSQDYNSPLHF
>TRBJ1-2|TRBV6-2/TRBV6-3
CASSYFGQGFSNYGYTF
>TRBJ2-7|TRBV19
CASSHGSGSPEQYF
>TRBJ2-7|TRBV25-1
CASSDGGGQGLDEQYF